These 30 T cell receptor beta chains originate from one sample sequenced in a study of cytomegalovirus exposure and HLA in healthy donors. Some clones are missing from TCRdb's copy, which holds only in-frame ones; the method was immunoSEQ multiplex PCR. The data hold some 110,000 clones, with approximately 88% observed a single time. The material sequenced was PBMCs. The receptors stem from a man aged 18 to 30 in good health and CMV-seronegative.

The chain employs TRBV30 and TRBJ2-6; weak D call: TRBD1 (5 bases). The CDR3 is 15 residues long. The germline gives CDR1 GTSNPN, CDR2 SVGIG (reference sequence). The germline V and J ends were trimmed by 4 bases and 1 base, with 11 bases remaining between them. This CDR3 reads CAWNPGNSGANVLTF. CDR3 DNA sequence: TGTGCCTGGAATCCAGGGAATTCTGGGGCCAACGTCCTGACTTTC.

This chain joins TRBV2 and TRBJ1-4, with D unclear. The CDR3 spans 13 residues. CDR1 is SNHLY and CDR2 is FYNNEI in the germline V gene. V was clipped by 5 bases and J by 6 bases, with 10 bases between them. Here the CDR3 DNA reads TGTGCCAGCAGTAGAGAAATCGATGAAAAACTGTTTTTT. Residues: CASSREIDEKLFF. Supplemented by reference TRBV2 and TRBJ1-4, the full variable domain reads EPEVTQTPSHQVTQMGQEVILRCVPISNHLYFYWYRQILGQKVEFLVSFYNNEISEKSEIFDDQFSVERPDGSNFTLKIRSTKLEDSAMYFCASSREIDEKLFFGSGTQLSVL.

V and J are TRBV9 and TRBJ2-1; D possibly corresponds to TRBD2 (6 bases). CDR1 SGDLS and CDR2 YYNGEE come from the germline V gene. Between the trimmed V and J ends, which lost 3 bases and 9 bases, there was a span of 22 bases. The CDR3 totals 16 residues. This CDR3 is CASSEQPGTYTSEQFF. The DNA of the CDR3 is TGTGCCAGCAGCGAACAACCCGGGACTTATACCAGTGAGCAGTTCTTC.

The genes are TRBV5-5 and TRBJ1-1, with D hard to call. Per the germline V gene, CDR1 is SGHKS and CDR2 is YYEKEE (reference sequence). V was clipped by 0 bases and J by 6 bases, with 9 bases between them. This CDR3 has 13 amino acids. The CDR3 bases are TGTGCCAGCAGCTTGGTTCCAGAAGCTGAAGCTTTCTTT. It codes for CASSLVPEAEAFF.

The chain recombines TRBV11-3 with TRBJ1-1; TRBD1 matches 11 bases. Trimming cost V 5 bases and J 4 bases; bases outside gene matches: 9. CDR3 length: 16 residues. Germline V gene data show CDR1 as SGHNT and CDR2 as YENEEA. The CDR3 DNA sequence: TGTGCCAGCAGCGCGGACAGGGGGCTCGTCGGCACTGAAGCTTTCTTT. Translated: CASSADRGLVGTEAFF.

J is TRBJ2-2 and V is TRBV9; 7 nucleotides match TRBD2. Germline V gene lookup returns CDR1 SGDLS and CDR2 YYNGEE. Trimming cost V 3 bases and J 5 bases; bases outside gene matches: 10. This CDR3 has 16 residues. CDR3 region: CASSATKLASTGELFF. The CDR3 DNA follows: TGTGCCAGCAGCGCCACGAAACTAGCGTCGACCGGGGAGCTGTTTTTT.

The chain employs TRBV11-2 and TRBJ2-1, with 7 positions matching TRBD1. This CDR3 is built from 15 residues. V gave up 1 base and J gave up 7 bases; unmatched junction bases: 7. Germline V gene lookup returns CDR1 SGHAT and CDR2 FQNNGV. The CDR3, as DNA: TGTGCCAGCAGCTTAGTAAAGGGGGCGTGGAATGAGCAGTTCTTC. Translating it yields CASSLVKGAWNEQFF.

This clone was seen a single time. The CDR3 loop reads CASGLAGQETQYF. DNA for the CDR3: TGTGCCAGCGGACTAGCTGGCCAAGAGACCCAGTACTTC. The J gene is TRBJ2-5, the V gene TRBV6-5, with 8 bases lining up with TRBD2. The CDR3 is 13 amino acids. V shed 8 bases and J 1 base; nucleotides not matched to a gene: 3. Germline V lookup: CDR1 MNHEY, CDR2 SVGAGI.

In this sample, this clone turned up a few times. V is TRBV4-3 and J is TRBJ1-6; 9 bases are a match to TRBD1. Germline-derived CDR1 and CDR2 are LGHNA and YSLEER. The V and J ends lost 4 bases and 10 bases, in that order; junction bases with no gene match: 5. The CDR3 loop spans 14 amino acids. The CDR3 sequence: CASSLGQGRSPLHF. In DNA, the CDR3 is TGCGCCAGCAGCCTCGGACAGGGGAGATCACCCCTCCACTTT.

The chain links TRBV27 to TRBJ2-7, with D tentatively TRBD1 (6 bases). Trimming pared 6 bases from V and 3 bases from J, leaving 12 bases between. CDR1 and CDR2 from the germline V gene are MNHEY and SMNVEV (reference sequence). The CDR3 sequence is 13 residues long. The CDR3 spells CASSAGTNYEQYF. As DNA, the CDR3 is TGTGCCAGCAGCGCCGGGACAAACTACGAGCAGTACTTC.

The chain couples TRBV7-8 to TRBJ2-1, with 8 bases fitting TRBD2. V gave up 5 bases and J gave up 4 bases; unmatched junction bases: 4. Germline values: CDR1 SGHVS, CDR2 FQNEAQ. The CDR3 has 14 residues. CDR3 amino acids: CASSRVAGYNEQFF. The CDR3 DNA reads as TGTGCCAGCAGCAGGGTAGCGGGGTACAATGAGCAGTTCTTC.

The chain joins TRBV11-2 to TRBJ2-2, with 11 bases matching TRBD2. The CDR3 spans 16 residues. Germline CDR1 SGHAT, CDR2 FQNNGV. Losses at the gene ends were 6 bases for V and 4 bases for J; bases not matched to a gene: 7. DNA of the CDR3: TGTGCCAGCAGTCACCCGGGACTAGCGGCCACCGGGGAGCTGTTTTTT. Its translation: CASSHPGLAATGELFF.

This chain joins TRBV6-5 and TRBJ2-3, with TRBD2 as a possible D gene (6 bases). The CDR3 covers 15 residues. Germline CDR1 reads MNHEY; CDR2 reads SVGAGI. V was shortened by 0 bases and J by 3 bases, with 10 bases between the two germline ends. The DNA of the CDR3 is TGTGCCAGCAGTTACTCCCGGGGGAGTACAGATACGCAGTATTTT. This translates into CASSYSRGSTDTQYF.

The chain carries TRBV2 and TRBJ2-1, with 10 bases aligning to TRBD1. Trimming removed 5 bases from V and 8 bases from J; junction bases left unmatched: 12. CDR3 length: 16 amino acids. From germline, CDR1 is SNHLY and CDR2 FYNNEI. In nucleotides, the CDR3 is TGTGCCAGCAGTAACTCTCGGAGACAGGGGGCCTATGAGCAGTTCTTC. Translated: CASSNSRRQGAYEQFF. Based on the CDR3 plus reference TRBV2 and TRBJ2-1, the full variable domain is EPEVTQTPSHQVTQMGQEVILRCVPISNHLYFYWYRQILGQKVEFLVSFYNNEISEKSEIFDDQFSVERPDGSNFTLKIRSTKLEDSAMYFCASSNSRRQGAYEQFFGPGTRLTVL.

The genes are TRBV6-5 and TRBJ2-7; TRBD2 is a possible D gene (5 bases). Germline CDR1 is MNHEY and CDR2 is SVGAGI. The CDR3 is 12 amino acids. V lost 5 bases and J 5 bases, leaving 10 bases between the germline ends. The CDR3 DNA reads as TGTGCCAGCAGTACGCCCGGGAACGAGCAGTACTTC. It specifies CASSTPGNEQYF.

This chain joins TRBV5-1 and TRBJ2-1; 10 bases match TRBD1. The germline gives CDR1 SGHRS, CDR2 YFSETQ. V lost 3 bases, J lost 2 bases, and 2 bases stayed unmatched. The CDR3 runs 15 residues. Here the CDR3 reads CASSSGQGAYNEQFF. CDR3 in DNA: TGCGCCAGCAGCTCCGGACAGGGGGCCTACAATGAGCAGTTCTTC.

This clone was seen only once. The rearrangement joins TRBV28 to TRBJ2-7, with no clear D. The V gene's germline CDR1 is MDHEN and CDR2 SYDVKM. CDR3 length: 14 amino acids. The germline V and J ends were trimmed by 3 bases and 0 bases, with 9 bases remaining between them. CDR3 DNA: TGTGCCAGCAGTTTCAGTTTCAACTCCTACGAGCAGTACTTC. Its translation: CASSFSFNSYEQYF.

In DNA, the CDR3 is TGTGCCAGCTCACCACCGAGGACAGGGATTACCTACGAGCAGTACTTC. Protein: CASSPPRTGITYEQYF. The chain has TRBV18 and TRBJ2-7; 8 bases map to TRBD1. The CDR3 contains 16 residues. V lost 0 bases and J lost 2; bases outside the gene matches: 6. Germline V gene sequence: CDR1 KGHSH, CDR2 LQKENI.

The V gene is TRBV15, the J gene TRBJ2-7; a weak D match, TRBD2 (8 bases). Germline V lookup: CDR1 LNHNV, CDR2 YYDKDF (reference sequence). Between the trimmed V and J ends, which lost 4 bases and 6 bases, there was a span of 13 bases. The CDR3 runs 13 residues. The DNA for the CDR3 is TGTGCCACCAGCAATAGCGGGACAGTCGAGCAGTACTTC. Amino acids: CATSNSGTVEQYF.

The gene calls are TRBV7-2 and TRBJ2-7; D perhaps matches TRBD1 (5 bases). Germline V gene data show CDR1 as SGHTA and CDR2 as FQGNSA. Trimming took 1 base from V and 3 from J, leaving 10 bases between them. The CDR3 is 14 residues long. The CDR3 sequence: CASSLEGAVYEQYF. The CDR3 DNA reads TGTGCCAGCAGCTTAGAAGGGGCGGTCTACGAGCAGTACTTC.

This clone has only a few counts. This chain connects TRBV13 to TRBJ1-2; possible D gene TRBD1, 5 bases. The CDR3 contains 12 residues. Germline CDR1 is PRHDT and CDR2 is FYEKMQ (reference sequence). Trimming shortened V by 5 bases and J by 7 bases, and 11 bases separated the two germline ends. CDR3 in DNA: TGTGCCAGCAGCGCTACAGGACGTGGCTACACCTTC. It yields the protein CASSATGRGYTF.

The J gene is TRBJ1-6, the V gene TRBV30; D gene uncertain. Trimming removed 2 bases at V and 6 bases at J, with 5 bases between. Per the germline V gene, CDR1 is GTSNPN and CDR2 is SVGIG (reference sequence). The CDR3 runs 12 residues. CDR3 loop: CAWSLSNSPLHF. As DNA, the CDR3 is TGTGCCTGGAGTCTATCTAATTCACCCCTCCACTTT.

The chain is built from TRBV28 and TRBJ2-7, with 10 bases aligning to TRBD2. The ends lost 6 bases at V and 4 bases at J; junction bases unmatched: 9. This CDR3 has 15 amino acids. Germline V CDR1 and CDR2: MDHEN, SYDVKM. CDR3 coding DNA: TGTGCCAGCAGCGAAGAGCGGGAGGGCCGTTACGAGCAGTACTTC. Its protein product is CASSEEREGRYEQYF.

The chain joins TRBV19 to TRBJ2-3; 7 positions agree with TRBD2. Germline assignment: CDR1 LNHDA and CDR2 SQIVND (reference sequence). J lost 2 bases, V lost 7 bases, and 9 bases had no gene match. The CDR3 has 15 amino acids. The CDR3 loop reads CASNTGGSYTDTQYF. The CDR3 nucleotides read TGTGCCAGTAATACGGGCGGGAGTTACACAGATACGCAGTATTTT.

The chain recombines TRBV7-9 with TRBJ1-1; maybe TRBD1 (5 bases). V was cut by 0 bases and J by 0 bases, with 8 bases left in between. The CDR3 spans 15 residues. Germline CDR1 is SEHNR and CDR2 is FQNEAQ (reference sequence). CDR3 in amino acids: CASSLAQGMNTEAFF. The CDR3 DNA reads as TGTGCCAGCAGCTTAGCGCAGGGTATGAACACTGAAGCTTTCTTT. The variable domain in full, with the rest retrieved from reference TRBV7-9 and TRBJ1-1, is DTGVSQNPRHKITKRGQNVTFRCDPISEHNRLYWYRQTLGQGPEFLTYFQNEAQLEKSRLLSDRFSAERPKGSFSTLEIQRTEQGDSAMYLCASSLAQGMNTEAFFGQGTRLTVV.

The rearrangement joins TRBV10-3 to TRBJ2-1; the D gene is possibly TRBD2 (6 bases). Between the trimmed V and J ends, which lost 2 bases and 10 bases, there was a span of 27 bases. The CDR3 runs 18 residues. The germline V gene encodes CDR1 ENHRY and CDR2 SYGVKD. CDR3 loop: CAISEVNHRDFGLGEQFF. The CDR3, as DNA: TGTGCCATCAGTGAGGTGAACCACCGGGACTTTGGGTTAGGAGAGCAGTTCTTC.

This chain links TRBV5-1 with TRBJ2-7, with 9 bases lining up with TRBD1. The germline V gene encodes CDR1 SGHRS and CDR2 YFSETQ. Unmatched junction bases numbered 8, after V lost 0 bases and J lost 7 bases. This CDR3 has 15 residues. CDR3 residues: CASSLDRDGTGEQYF. CDR3 nucleotide sequence: TGCGCCAGCAGCTTGGACCGGGACGGGACAGGGGAGCAGTACTTC.

The table lists this clone with a count of one. The chain carries TRBV7-9 and TRBJ1-1; D may be TRBD1 (6 bases). The germline CDR1 and CDR2 sequences are SEHNR and FQNEAQ (reference sequence). The CDR3 has 14 amino acids. The V and J ends lost 2 bases and 5 bases respectively, with 12 bases between them. This chain's CDR3 is CASSLIGGATEAFF. The CDR3 DNA reads TGTGCCAGCAGCTTAATCGGGGGGGCGACTGAAGCTTTCTTT.

This clone was seen a few times. This chain connects TRBV27 to TRBJ1-5; tentative D call: TRBD1 (6 bases). Germline V gene data show CDR1 as MNHEY and CDR2 as SMNVEV (reference sequence). The length of the CDR3 is 13 residues. V dropped 6 bases and J dropped 5 bases, with 11 bases sitting between them. Here the CDR3 reads CASRRTEHQPQHF. In DNA, the CDR3 is TGTGCCAGCAGAAGGACAGAGCATCAGCCCCAGCATTTT.

The chain combines TRBV25-1 with TRBJ2-3, with no clear D. The V end lost 5 bases, the J end lost 6 bases, and 15 bases lay between the germline ends. Per the germline V gene, CDR1 is MGHDK and CDR2 is SYGVNS. This CDR3 is built from 14 residues. CDR3 loop: CASSPGSPWDTQYF. In DNA, the CDR3 is TGTGCCAGCAGTCCAGGTTCTCCCTGGGATACGCAGTATTTT. The full variable domain, its missing parts supplied by reference TRBV25-1 and TRBJ2-3, is EADIYQTPRYLVIGTGKKITLECSQTMGHDKMYWYQQDPGMELHLIHYSYGVNSTEKGDLSSESTVSRIRTEHFPLTLESARPSHTSQYLCASSPGSPWDTQYFGPGTRLTVL.